These 8 T cell receptor beta chains share one sample of origin, sequenced in a study of blood T cells in healthy people across ages (dated by TCRdb to 2014 to 2015). Receptor libraries were prepared by 5' RACE. The sequencer listed for this sample is Illumina HiSeq 2500. A second 7 to 11 cycle PCR used a sample-barcoded 5' primer and a J-beta primer mix. The public reads were run again by TCRdb, first through fastp at Q25 and then through MiXCR, and only productive beta chains were kept. Every entry covers one CDR3 protein and lists the most common genes and DNA from its rows. The sample table shows over 750,000 distinct CDR3 sequences, and 25% are seen once. Under 9.5% of the sample comes from the top ten. In addition, the sample was reused for a study of T cells of mothers and their children.

Sequenced: blood. All receptors come from a boy between 10 and 17 years old in good health.

The genes are TRBV7-3 and TRBJ2-1; maybe TRBD2 (5 bases). The CDR3 is 15 residues long. V lost 7 bases and J lost 0, with 13 bases in between. Germline values: CDR1 SGHTA, CDR2 FQGTGA. The chain's CDR3 is CASTTWTDSYNEQFF. In DNA form, the CDR3 reads TGTGCCAGCACCACGTGGACTGACTCCTACAATGAGCAGTTCTTC.

This rearrangement joins TRBV12-3 or TRBV12-4 to TRBJ2-5; D is possibly TRBD1 or TRBD2 (5 bases each). Trimming took 2 bases from V and 4 from J, leaving 11 bases between them. This CDR3 has 14 residues. The CDR3: CASSLMQRGETQYF. The DNA of the CDR3 is TGTGCCAGCAGTTTAATGCAGAGGGGAGAGACCCAGTACTTC.

The CDR3 sequence: CASSTTGEDYNEQFF. The DNA of the CDR3 is TGTGCCAGCTCCACGACAGGGGAAGACTACAATGAGCAGTTCTTC. The V and J genes are TRBV28 and TRBJ2-1, with 8 bases fitting TRBD1. Germline trimming cut 8 bases from V and 3 bases from J; bases unmatched to any gene: 9. The CDR3 contains 15 residues. The germline V gene encodes CDR1 MDHEN and CDR2 SYDVKM. The whole variable domain, filled in from reference TRBV28 and TRBJ2-1, reads DVKVTQSSRYLVKRTGEKVFLECVQDMDHENMFWYRQDPGLGLRLIYFSYDVKMKEKGDIPEGYSVSREKKERFSLILESASTNQTSMYLCASSTTGEDYNEQFFGPGTRLTVL.

This chain joins TRBV5-1 and TRBJ2-5; either TRBD1 or TRBD2 may fit D (5 bases each). With the DNA end fitting TRBJ2-7 better, the J assignment may be wrong. The germline gives CDR1 SGHRS, CDR2 YFSETQ. The CDR3 consists of 14 residues. CDR3 DNA sequence: TGCGCCAGCAGCATTTTTGGGGCGGGCTACGAGCAGTACTTC. Translated, it gives CASSIFGAGYEQYF.

This clonotype was observed a few times. V usage is TRBV27 and J usage is TRBJ2-1, with 7 bases lining up with TRBD2. The J call may be in error: the DNA end matches TRBJ2-5 better. Looked up from germline, CDR1 is MNHEY and CDR2 is SMNVEV (reference sequence). This CDR3 region has 15 residues. The CDR3 nucleotides are TGTGCCAGCAGTATTCGACTAGCAACTTTGGAGACCCAGTACTTC. This sequence encodes CASSIRLATLETQYF.

The genes are TRBV15 and TRBJ2-3, with 7 bases matching TRBD2. J was trimmed by 5 bases and V by 1 base; bases with no gene match: 12. CDR1 and CDR2 from the germline V gene are LNHNV and YYDKDF (reference sequence). The CDR3 spans 17 residues. CDR3 in amino acids: CATSRVVRAGAGDTQYF. The CDR3 nucleotides are TGTGCCACCAGCAGAGTGGTCCGGGCGGGAGCCGGAGATACGCAGTATTTT.

A word on this clonotype: One end of the junction varies from germline; a read error may be responsible. The chain combines TRBV6-6 with TRBJ2-5, with D unresolved. The CDR3 length is 16 residues. The V gene's germline CDR1 is MNHNY and CDR2 SVGAGI (reference sequence). CDR3 nucleotides: TGTGCCCGCAGTTACGAAGTGACTGTACCTCAAGAGACCCAGTACTTC. Its protein product is CARSYEVTVPQETQYF.

This clonotype was seen just once. This chain joins TRBV12-3 or TRBV12-4 and TRBJ1-4; D may be TRBD1 (6 bases). This CDR3 spans 15 amino acids. Trimming pared 6 bases from V and 5 bases from J, leaving 16 bases between. CDR3 nucleotide sequence: TGTGCCAGCAGCCTGGACAGTGATTGGAATGAAAAACTGTTTTTT. Translated: CASSLDSDWNEKLFF.